These T cell receptor beta chains were read from a single sample in a study of post-analysis software for immune sequencing data. TCRdb itself ran the PCR reads through MiXCR, one entry per CDR3 protein. Of roughly 870,000 distinct CDR3 sequences listed, under 70% are singletons. Sequencing used blood. The source is a girl aged 5-17 years with multiple sclerosis. The CDR3 runs from the conserved cysteine through the conserved F or W. D genes are given only for firm matches. The size of a clone is reported for some rows only, either as once, few or many, or as a class for expanded clones.

CDR3 DNA	CDR3 protein	V gene	J gene	clone size	D gene
TGCAGTGCCAAAGTTGGGGGCTCTGGTTACGAGCAGTACTTC	CSAKVGGSGYEQYF	TRBV20-1	TRBJ2-7	.	.
TGTGCCAGCAGTGGGGATCCCTACGAGCAGTACTTC	CASSGDPYEQYF	TRBV6-2/TRBV6-3	TRBJ2-7	few	.
TGTGCCAGCAGCACTAGACTAGCGGGCACAGATACGCAGTATTTT	CASSTRLAGTDTQYF	TRBV7-2	TRBJ2-3	.	TRBD2
TGCGCCAGCAGTTCCCCTAGCACAGATACGCAGTATTTT	CASSSPSTDTQYF	TRBV5-1	TRBJ2-3	many	.
TGTGCCAGCAGCTTAGCGGGAGGGAACCAAGAGACCCAGTACTTC	CASSLAGGNQETQYF	TRBV7-3	TRBJ2-5	.	TRBD2
TGCGCCAGCAGTGAGGAAGGGAACACTGAAGCTTTCTTT	CASSEEGNTEAFF	TRBV10-1	TRBJ1-1	.	.
TGCAGCGTTGTAGGGGGGAGCGGGAGAGGGCAGTTCTTC	CSVVGGSGRGQFF	TRBV29-1	TRBJ2-1	.	TRBD2
TGCGGCGTTCGCCCCAGGTTGGGGGAGACCCAGTACTTC	CGVRPRLGETQYF	TRBV29-1	TRBJ2-5	once	.
TGTGCCACCAGCAGAGTGTCCGGGTTTCGACAAGAGACCCAGTACTTC	CATSRVSGFRQETQYF	TRBV15	TRBJ2-5	.	.
TGCAGTGCTAGATTCAGCGGGAGTGCTTACGAGCAGTACTTC	CSARFSGSAYEQYF	TRBV20-1	TRBJ2-7	.	TRBD2
TGTGCCAGCAGCCCCGGACTAGCGGGAGGGGTCTCCTACGAGCAGTACTTC	CASSPGLAGGVSYEQYF	TRBV5-6	TRBJ2-7	few	TRBD2
TGTGCCAGCGGGGACTGGATCGACGAGCAGTACTTC	CASGDWIDEQYF	TRBV7-9	TRBJ2-7	once	.
TGTGCCAGCAGCCAAGCCCGGGACGGAGGCGCAGAGACCCAGTACTTC	CASSQARDGGAETQYF	TRBV4-2	TRBJ2-5	many	.
TGTGCCAGCAGTCCAACCGGACAGTTTCTCGAGCAGTACTTC	CASSPTGQFLEQYF	TRBV7-9	TRBJ2-7	many	.
TGCAGTGCTAGAGCAAGAGCTCCGGCAGGGGGAGAGACCCAGTACTTC	CSARARAPAGGETQYF	TRBV20-1	TRBJ2-5	.	TRBD1
TGCAGCGTTGAAGTAGCCTACGGCTACACCTTC	CSVEVAYGYTF	TRBV29-1	TRBJ1-2	.	.
TGCAGTGCTAGAGGGCCTAGCGGGTACTCCTACGAGCAGTACTTC	CSARGPSGYSYEQYF	TRBV20-1	TRBJ2-7	.	TRBD2
TGCGCCAGCAGCTTAGGTTCGGGTAGATGGGACACTGAAGCTTTCTTT	CASSLGSGRWDTEAFF	TRBV5-1	TRBJ1-1	.	.
TGTGCCAGCAGCGTAGAAGCACTAGCGAGTGAGCAGTTCTTC	CASSVEALASEQFF	TRBV9	TRBJ2-1	.	TRBD2
TGCGCCAGCAGATTAGAATCCCCAGGGGGCGGGACTGGAGCTTTCTTT	CASRLESPGGGTGAFF	TRBV5-1	TRBJ1-1	.	TRBD1
TGCAGCGCCCATCGTAGGGAGCAGCAAGAGACCCAGTACTTC	CSAHRREQQETQYF	TRBV29-1	TRBJ2-5	.	.
TGTGCCAGCAGCTTAGCCCAAGGGGCAGGCGCTTTCTTT	CASSLAQGAGAFF	TRBV7-8	TRBJ1-1	.	.
TGTGCCAGCTCGCAGCGGGAGGGGGGCGAGCAGTACTTC	CASSQREGGEQYF	TRBV18	TRBJ2-7	.	TRBD2
TGTGCCAGTAGTACCCGGGACAGGGGGCAGAACACTGAAGCTTTCTTT	CASSTRDRGQNTEAFF	TRBV19	TRBJ1-1	.	TRBD1
TGTGCCATCCGGGGGGGGGTAATGGATGGCTACACCTTC	CAIRGGVMDGYTF	TRBV2	TRBJ1-2	.	.
TGCAGCGTTTGGGAGACGTTCGGCAATGAGCAGTTCTTC	CSVWETFGNEQFF	TRBV29-1	TRBJ2-1	.	.
TGTGCCAGCAGTGTGAACGGGGGTCCGGAGCCTACGCAGTATTTT	CASSVNGGPEPTQYF	TRBV6-4	TRBJ2-3	.	.
TGTGCCAGCAGCTTCGCCGACGGACAGGCCTACGAGCAGTACTTC	CASSFADGQAYEQYF	TRBV7-9	TRBJ2-7	.	TRBD1
TGTGCCAGCAGCGGACGAACAGGGTTCAATGAGCAGTTCTTC	CASSGRTGFNEQFF	TRBV9	TRBJ2-1	few	.
TGTGCCTCCGGACAGATCCAAGAGACCCAGTACTTC	CASGQIQETQYF	TRBV10-3	TRBJ2-5	few	.
TGCAGTGCTTCGGAAGGAGCCTATGGCTACACCTTC	CSASEGAYGYTF	TRBV20-1	TRBJ1-2	.	.
TGCAGCGTGGATACTAGCGGGGGGGTCAATGAGCAGTTCTTC	CSVDTSGGVNEQFF	TRBV29-1	TRBJ2-1	few	TRBD2
TGTGCCAGCAGCAGAGATATAGCGGGGGGGCGCACAGATACGCAGTATTTT	CASSRDIAGGRTDTQYF	TRBV7-2	TRBJ2-3	.	TRBD2
TGCAGTGCTGCAAGGACTAGCGGGGGCTACGAGCAGTACTTC	CSAARTSGGYEQYF	TRBV20-1	TRBJ2-7	.	TRBD2
TGCAGCGTGAGGACAGCTACTAACACTGAAGCTTTCTTT	CSVRTATNTEAFF	TRBV29-1	TRBJ1-1	.	.
TGTGCCAGCAGCTTCAGACTAGCGGGGGGTTCAAGCTCCTACAATGAGCAGTTCTTC	CASSFRLAGGSSSYNEQFF	TRBV7-2	TRBJ2-1	.	TRBD2
TGTGCCAGTAGTAGTAGCGGAACCCTCTACGAGCAGTACTTC	CASSSSGTLYEQYF	TRBV19	TRBJ2-7	.	.
TGTGCCAGCACCACCGGAACAGGGGCCAACGAGCAGTACTTC	CASTTGTGANEQYF	TRBV12-3/TRBV12-4	TRBJ2-7	.	TRBD1
TGTGCCAGCAGTTATTCTACCGGGACCTATGGCTACACCTTC	CASSYSTGTYGYTF	TRBV6-5	TRBJ1-2	few	.
TGTGCCAGCAGCTTTAAGCCAGGGAACAATCAGCCCCAGCATTTT	CASSFKPGNNQPQHF	TRBV7-8	TRBJ1-5	few	.
TGTGCCAGCAGCTTAGTCGGGACAGCGTCCTACAAGCAGTACTTC	CASSLVGTASYKQYF	TRBV7-9	TRBJ2-5	.	TRBD1
TGTGCCAGCAACGGCGCGTCCACAGATACGCAGTATTTT	CASNGASTDTQYF	TRBV2	TRBJ2-3	.	.
TGTGCCACCAGCAGAGTAGGGGGGATCATTAACTATGGCTACACCTTC	CATSRVGGIINYGYTF	TRBV15	TRBJ1-2	.	.
TGCAGCGTTGCAGCGGATACAGATACGCAGTATTTT	CSVAADTDTQYF	TRBV29-1	TRBJ2-3	.	.
TGCAGCGTTGCCTCTTCACAGGGGGGGGTCCACAATGAGCAGTTCTTC	CSVASSQGGVHNEQFF	TRBV29-1	TRBJ2-1	.	.
TGTGCCAGCACCTCACAGGGGGCGCGCACAGATACGCAGTATTTT	CASTSQGARTDTQYF	TRBV6-6	TRBJ2-3	.	TRBD1
TGTGCTAGTGGCCCCGAGGGGGGAGGTCAGCCCCAGCATTTT	CASGPEGGGQPQHF	TRBV12-5	TRBJ1-5	.	.
TGTGCCAGCTCACCACGTGTGGATACCAAAAACATTCAGTACTTC	CASSPRVDTKNIQYF	TRBV18	TRBJ2-4	few	.
TGTGCCAGCAGCTCTGGAACAGGGGGTTGGCAGTACTTC	CASSSGTGGWQYF	TRBV11-2	TRBJ2-7	.	TRBD1
TGTGCCAGCAAGACCCCTAGCGGGAGCGGGGAGACCCAGTACTTC	CASKTPSGSGETQYF	TRBV12-3/TRBV12-4	TRBJ2-5	.	TRBD2
TGTGCCAGCAGCTTTAGCGGGGGAAGCACAGATACGCAGTATTTT	CASSFSGGSTDTQYF	TRBV7-9	TRBJ2-3	few	TRBD2
TGTGCCTGGAGCGATTACTTGACTAGCACCACCTACGAGCAGTACTTC	CAWSDYLTSTTYEQYF	TRBV30	TRBJ2-7	.	TRBD2
TGTGCCAGCACCTTAGCGGGGCAAGAGACCCAGTACTTC	CASTLAGQETQYF	TRBV6-5	TRBJ2-5	.	TRBD2
TGTGCTAGTGGTCCCCAACCATTAAGCTGGGGTGGCACAGATACGCAGTATTTT	CASGPQPLSWGGTDTQYF	TRBV12-5	TRBJ2-3	few	.